One T cell receptor beta chain is described in this entry. Only one count was recorded for this clone. No cognate antigen has been identified for it. The sample holds no much larger clone one base away, and base qualities are not on file. The donors belonged to the validation cohort of around 130 subjects, which was separate from the 666-subject first cohort. This record comes from a study of cytomegalovirus exposure and HLA in healthy donors (dated 2017 in TCRdb). Background on the whole study: A later analysis indicated that the roughly 130 validation repertoires were generated on the platform also employed for the roughly 730 repertoires of the first cohort. The study aimed to test whether cataloging public T cell receptors could reveal signatures of past pathogen exposure. A separate validation cohort of more than 100 different subjects was used in addition to the approximately 700-subject first cohort. To predict cytomegalovirus infection status, the study combined high-throughput TCR immunosequencing, statistical association of individual TCRs with disease status, and machine learning. Overall study outcomes, separate from this receptor: In the study, approximately 150 TCR beta chains were listed as associated with cytomegalovirus. The classifier was reported to diagnose cytomegalovirus status with high specificity and sensitivity in both the original and validation cohorts. According to the authors, the approach could potentially be generalized to other disease states and immunological phenotypes. Three of the identified cytomegalovirus-associated TCR beta chains were confirmed in vitro to be specific for cytomegalovirus antigens. In a later analysis, TCRs clustered in the first cohort were found to also tend to co-occur in the roughly 110 validation repertoires, with 94% of cluster scores above 0. A later analysis lacked HLA typing for the validation cohort, so it scored co-occurrence in that cohort across all 110 or so repertoires. Most TCR sequences were seen in very few donors, while some public TCRs were found in many individuals.

Preparation of the library involved the immunoSEQ multiplex PCR assay. Regarding the original processing steps: A statistical classification framework was built for diagnosing cytomegalovirus status from the catalog of TCR beta chain sequences. TCRdb limited this immuneACCESS table to in-frame rearrangements with V and J called. A share of clones is missing; checked studies link under half to unresolved V genes, and the rest is unexplained. V, J and clone size reflect that table, while D and trimming were determined from the DNA. This sample has about 120,000 clones in its table, and over 65% of those were observed once. The ten largest account for 2% to 2.5% of the sample. This sequence was found in a woman aged 25 to 39 in good health and CMV-seronegative. Source material: PBMCs.

The CDR3 region reads CASSTRGRGSHEQFF. The base sequence is TGTGCCAGCAGCACCAGGGGGCGCGGGTCACATGAGCAGTTCTTC. The chain employs TRBV13 and TRBJ2-1; 8 central bases correspond to TRBD1. Via the germline V gene (reference sequence), CDR1 is PRHDT and CDR2 FYEKMQ. The CDR3, cysteine through phenylalanine, is 15 amino acids long. CDR3 DNA is the only sequence kept; it has 45 bases, read in frame from the first base. V lost 5 bases and J lost 8 bases, and the count of bases not matched to a germline gene is 11. With all but the CDR3 taken from the reference TRBV13 and TRBJ2-1 genes, the full variable domain is: AAGVIQSPRHLIKEKRETATLKCYPIPRHDTVYWYQQGPGQDPQFLISFYEKMQSDKGSIPDRFSAQQFSDYHSELNMSSLELGDSALYFCASSTRGRGSHEQFFGPGTRLTVL.